A single T cell receptor beta chain is shown here with its context. Antigen unknown. The source of the sample is a study of cytomegalovirus exposure and HLA in healthy donors. Study-wide results and caveats: Relative to equally common others, HLA-associated TCR beta chains showed greater clonal expansion in a later analysis.

Trimming cost V 4 bases and J 4 bases, with 7 bases left between them. Germline V CDR1 and CDR2: SQVTM, ANQGSEA. The CDR3 is 11 amino acids. Primers for the PCR totalled 60 Vbeta and 13 Jbeta. Sequenced by immunoSEQ multiplex PCR; TCRdb stores in-frame clones only, minus some. The sample carries more than 110,000 clones, around 75% recorded once. The material sequenced was PBMCs. The V and J genes are TRBV29-1 and TRBJ2-5, with a weak D call TRBD1 (6 bases). The sequence was obtained from a female donor in good health and CMV-seronegative. The CDR3 coding sequence is TGCAGCGTTGGAGGGGGAGAGACCCAGTACTTC. Its protein is CSVGGGETQYF.